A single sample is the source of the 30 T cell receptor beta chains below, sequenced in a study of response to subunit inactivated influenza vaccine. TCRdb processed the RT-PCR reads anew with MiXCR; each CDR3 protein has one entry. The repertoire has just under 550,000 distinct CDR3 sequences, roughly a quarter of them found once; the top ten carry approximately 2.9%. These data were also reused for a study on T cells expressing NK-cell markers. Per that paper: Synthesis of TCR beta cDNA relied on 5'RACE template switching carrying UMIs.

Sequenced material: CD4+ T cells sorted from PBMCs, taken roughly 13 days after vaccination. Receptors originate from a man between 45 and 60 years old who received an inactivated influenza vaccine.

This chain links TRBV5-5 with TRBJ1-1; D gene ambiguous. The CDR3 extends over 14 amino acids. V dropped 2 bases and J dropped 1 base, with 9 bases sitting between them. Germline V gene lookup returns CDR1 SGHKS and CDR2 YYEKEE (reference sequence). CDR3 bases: TGTGCCAGCAGCTTCACAGATCAGAACACTGAAGCTTTCTTT. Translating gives CASSFTDQNTEAFF.

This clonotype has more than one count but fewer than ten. The CDR3: CASISGGPGNEQFF. The CDR3 DNA reads TGTGCCAGCATCAGCGGGGGGCCGGGAAATGAGCAGTTCTTC. The chain has TRBV12-3 or TRBV12-4 and TRBJ2-1; 9 bases are shared with TRBD2. This CDR3 is built from 14 residues. V lost 7 bases and J lost 7; bases outside the gene matches: 8.

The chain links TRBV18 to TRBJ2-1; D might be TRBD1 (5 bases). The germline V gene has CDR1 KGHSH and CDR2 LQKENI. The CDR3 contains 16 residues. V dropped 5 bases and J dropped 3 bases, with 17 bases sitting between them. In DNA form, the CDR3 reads TGTGCCAGCTCAAACAGGCAACCCCAGTTCTACAATGAGCAGTTCTTC. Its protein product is CASSNRQPQFYNEQFF.

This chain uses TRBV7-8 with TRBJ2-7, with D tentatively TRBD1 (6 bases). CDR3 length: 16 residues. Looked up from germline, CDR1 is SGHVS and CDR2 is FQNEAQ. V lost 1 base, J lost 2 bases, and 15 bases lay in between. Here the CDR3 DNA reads TGTGCCAGCAGCTTAGGATGGGGGCGTACCACCTACGAGCAGTACTTC. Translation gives CASSLGWGRTTYEQYF.

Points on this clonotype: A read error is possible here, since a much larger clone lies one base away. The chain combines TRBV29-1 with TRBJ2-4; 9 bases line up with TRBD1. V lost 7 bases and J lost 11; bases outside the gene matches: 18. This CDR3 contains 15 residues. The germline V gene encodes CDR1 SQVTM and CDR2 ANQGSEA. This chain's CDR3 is CSAAAGQGRGGLQYF. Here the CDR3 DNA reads TGCAGCGCGGCGGCGGGACAGGGTAGGGGGGGCCTTCAGTACTTC.

CDR3 DNA sequence: TGCGCCAGCAGCCAGGCGGACAGGGCGTTCGACGAGCAGTACTTC. Protein sequence: CASSQADRAFDEQYF. The chain couples TRBV4-1 to TRBJ2-7, with TRBD1 matching over 8 bases. The CDR3 has 15 residues. The V and J ends lost 3 bases and 5 bases, in that order; junction bases with no gene match: 9. Germline V lookup: CDR1 MGHRA, CDR2 YSYEKL.

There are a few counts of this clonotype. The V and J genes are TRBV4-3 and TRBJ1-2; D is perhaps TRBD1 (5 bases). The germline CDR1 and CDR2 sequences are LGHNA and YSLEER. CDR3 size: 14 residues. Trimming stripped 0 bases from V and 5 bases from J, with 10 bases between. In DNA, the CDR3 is TGCGCCAGCAGCCAAGAATCAGGGACGTATGGCTACACCTTC. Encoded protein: CASSQESGTYGYTF.

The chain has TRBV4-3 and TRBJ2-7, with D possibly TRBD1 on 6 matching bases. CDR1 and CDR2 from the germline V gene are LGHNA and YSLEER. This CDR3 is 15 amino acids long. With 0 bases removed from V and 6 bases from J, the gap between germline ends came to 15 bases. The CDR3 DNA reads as TGCGCCAGCAGCCAAGATTGGACAGTGGGCGGCGAGCAGTACTTC. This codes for CASSQDWTVGGEQYF.

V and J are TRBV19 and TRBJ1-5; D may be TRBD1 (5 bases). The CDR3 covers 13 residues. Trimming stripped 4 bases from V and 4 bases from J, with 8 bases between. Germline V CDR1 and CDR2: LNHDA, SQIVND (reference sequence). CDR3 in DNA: TGTGCCAGTAGTAGACAGACAAATCAGCCCCAGCATTTT. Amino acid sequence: CASSRQTNQPQHF.

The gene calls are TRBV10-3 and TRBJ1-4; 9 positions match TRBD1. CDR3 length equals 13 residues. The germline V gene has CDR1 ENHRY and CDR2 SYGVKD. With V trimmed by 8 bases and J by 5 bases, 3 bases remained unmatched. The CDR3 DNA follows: TGTGCCATCGGGGACAGGGACAATGAAAAACTGTTTTTT. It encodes CAIGDRDNEKLFF.

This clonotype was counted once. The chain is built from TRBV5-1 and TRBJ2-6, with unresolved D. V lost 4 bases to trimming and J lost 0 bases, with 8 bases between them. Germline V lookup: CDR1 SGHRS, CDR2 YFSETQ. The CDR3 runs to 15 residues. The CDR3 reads CASSQLNSGANVLTF. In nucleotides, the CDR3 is TGCGCCAGCAGCCAACTCAACTCTGGGGCCAACGTCCTGACTTTC. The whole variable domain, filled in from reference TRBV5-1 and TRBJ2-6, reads KAGVTQTPRYLIKTRGQQVTLSCSPISGHRSVSWYQQTPGQGLQFLFEYFSETQRNKGNFPGRFSGRQFSNSRSEMNVSTLELGDSALYLCASSQLNSGANVLTFGAGSRLTVL.

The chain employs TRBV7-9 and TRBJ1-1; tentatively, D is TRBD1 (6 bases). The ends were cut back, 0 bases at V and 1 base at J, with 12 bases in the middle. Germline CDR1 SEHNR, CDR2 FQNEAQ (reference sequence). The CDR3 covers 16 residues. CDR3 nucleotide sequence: TGTGCCAGCAGCTTAGCAACCGACAGGCCGAACACTGAAGCTTTCTTT. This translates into CASSLATDRPNTEAFF. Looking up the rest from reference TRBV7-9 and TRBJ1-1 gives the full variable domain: DTGVSQNPRHKITKRGQNVTFRCDPISEHNRLYWYRQTLGQGPEFLTYFQNEAQLEKSRLLSDRFSAERPKGSFSTLEIQRTEQGDSAMYLCASSLATDRPNTEAFFGQGTRLTVV.

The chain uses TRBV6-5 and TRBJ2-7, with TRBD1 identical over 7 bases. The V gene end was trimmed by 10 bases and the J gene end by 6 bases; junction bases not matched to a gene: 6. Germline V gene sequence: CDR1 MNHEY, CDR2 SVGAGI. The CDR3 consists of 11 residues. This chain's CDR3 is CATRQGTEQYF. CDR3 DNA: TGTGCCACCCGACAGGGAACCGAGCAGTACTTC.

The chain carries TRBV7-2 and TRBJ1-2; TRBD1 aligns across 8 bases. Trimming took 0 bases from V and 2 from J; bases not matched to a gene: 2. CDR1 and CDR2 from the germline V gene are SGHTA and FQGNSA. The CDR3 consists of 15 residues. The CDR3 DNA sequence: TGTGCCAGCAGCTTAGCACCAGGGGGCAACTATGGCTACACCTTC. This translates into CASSLAPGGNYGYTF.

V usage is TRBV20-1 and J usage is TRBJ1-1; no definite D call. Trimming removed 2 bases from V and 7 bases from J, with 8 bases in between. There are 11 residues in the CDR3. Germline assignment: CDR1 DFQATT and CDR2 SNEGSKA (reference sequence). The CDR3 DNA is TGCAGTGCTAGACACAGAATTGAAGCTTTCTTT. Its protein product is CSARHRIEAFF.

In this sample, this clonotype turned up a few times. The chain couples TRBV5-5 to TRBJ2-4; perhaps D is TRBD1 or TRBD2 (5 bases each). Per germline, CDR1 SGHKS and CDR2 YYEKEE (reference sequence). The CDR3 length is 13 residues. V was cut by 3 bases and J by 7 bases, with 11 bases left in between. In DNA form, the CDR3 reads TGTGCCAGCAGCTCCCGGGACGATAACATTCAGTACTTC. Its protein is CASSSRDDNIQYF.

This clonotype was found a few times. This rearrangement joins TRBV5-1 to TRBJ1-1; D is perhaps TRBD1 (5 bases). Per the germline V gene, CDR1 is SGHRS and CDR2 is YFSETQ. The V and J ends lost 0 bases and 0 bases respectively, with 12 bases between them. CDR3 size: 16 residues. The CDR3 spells CASSLAWGSMNTEAFF. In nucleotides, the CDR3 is TGCGCCAGCAGCTTGGCCTGGGGGAGCATGAACACTGAAGCTTTCTTT.

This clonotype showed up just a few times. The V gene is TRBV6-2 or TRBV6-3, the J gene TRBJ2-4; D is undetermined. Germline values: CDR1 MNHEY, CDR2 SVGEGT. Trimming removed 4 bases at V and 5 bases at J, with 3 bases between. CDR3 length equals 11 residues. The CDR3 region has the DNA TGTGCCAGCAGTTTCCAAAACATTCAGTACTTC. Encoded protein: CASSFQNIQYF.

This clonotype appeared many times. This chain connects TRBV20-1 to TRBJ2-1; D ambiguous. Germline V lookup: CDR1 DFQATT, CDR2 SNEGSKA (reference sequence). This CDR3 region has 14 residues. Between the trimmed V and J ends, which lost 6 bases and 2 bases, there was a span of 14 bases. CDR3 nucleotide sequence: TGCAGTGCGAGCCATTACTCTGCCTACAATGAGCAGTTCTTC. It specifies CSASHYSAYNEQFF.

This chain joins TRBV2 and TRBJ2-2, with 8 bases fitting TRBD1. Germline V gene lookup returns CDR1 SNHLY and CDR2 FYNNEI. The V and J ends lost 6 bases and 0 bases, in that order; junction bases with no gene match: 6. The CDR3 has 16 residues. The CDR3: CASRTGTGPNTGELFF. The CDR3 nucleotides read TGTGCCAGCAGGACCGGGACAGGACCGAACACCGGGGAGCTGTTTTTT.

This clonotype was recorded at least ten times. CDR3 DNA: TGTGCCAGCAGCATCGGGGGGGGGACAGGTCCCGAGCAGTACTTC. It yields the protein CASSIGGGTGPEQYF. V and J are TRBV28 and TRBJ2-7; D is tentatively TRBD1 or TRBD2 (8 bases each). Germline V lookup: CDR1 MDHEN, CDR2 SYDVKM. The CDR3 is 15 residues long. V dropped 6 bases and J dropped 6 bases, with 21 bases sitting between them.

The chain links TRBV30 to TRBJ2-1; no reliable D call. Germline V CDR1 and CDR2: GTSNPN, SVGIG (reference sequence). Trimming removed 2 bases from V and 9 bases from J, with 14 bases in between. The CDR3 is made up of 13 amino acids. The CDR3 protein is CAWSPGPAAEQFF. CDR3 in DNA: TGTGCCTGGAGTCCGGGCCCGGCGGCTGAGCAGTTCTTC.

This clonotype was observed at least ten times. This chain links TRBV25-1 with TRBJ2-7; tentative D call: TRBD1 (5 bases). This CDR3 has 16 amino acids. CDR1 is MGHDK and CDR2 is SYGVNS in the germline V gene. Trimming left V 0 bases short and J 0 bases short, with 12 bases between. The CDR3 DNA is TGTGCCAGCAGTGAATACTCAGGGCTGAGCTCCTACGAGCAGTACTTC. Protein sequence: CASSEYSGLSSYEQYF.

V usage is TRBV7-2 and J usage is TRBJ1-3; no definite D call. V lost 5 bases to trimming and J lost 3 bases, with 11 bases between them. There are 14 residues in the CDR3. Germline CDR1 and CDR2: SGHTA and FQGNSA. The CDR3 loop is CASSVSAGGNTIYF. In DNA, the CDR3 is TGTGCCAGCAGCGTCTCCGCGGGTGGAAACACCATATATTTT.

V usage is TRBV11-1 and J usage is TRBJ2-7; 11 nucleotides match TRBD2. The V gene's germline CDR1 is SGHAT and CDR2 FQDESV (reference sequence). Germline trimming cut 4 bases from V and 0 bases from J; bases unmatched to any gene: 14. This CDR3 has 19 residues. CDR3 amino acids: CASSSGTSGEKKSSYEQYF. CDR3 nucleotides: TGTGCCAGCAGCTCCGGGACTAGCGGCGAGAAGAAAAGCTCCTACGAGCAGTACTTC.

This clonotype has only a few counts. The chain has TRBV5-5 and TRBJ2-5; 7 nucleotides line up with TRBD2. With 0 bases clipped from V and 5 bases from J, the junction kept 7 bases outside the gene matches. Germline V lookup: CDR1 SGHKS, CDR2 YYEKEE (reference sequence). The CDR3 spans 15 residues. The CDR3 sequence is CASSLARTSVETQYF. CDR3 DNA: TGTGCCAGCAGCTTGGCCAGGACTAGTGTGGAGACCCAGTACTTC.

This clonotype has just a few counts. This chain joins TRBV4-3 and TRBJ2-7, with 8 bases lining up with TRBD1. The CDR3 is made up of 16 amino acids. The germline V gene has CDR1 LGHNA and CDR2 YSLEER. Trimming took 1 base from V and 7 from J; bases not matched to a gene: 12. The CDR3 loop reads CASSQGRGTGLGEQYF. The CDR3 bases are TGCGCCAGCAGCCAAGGAAGGGGGACAGGACTGGGTGAGCAGTACTTC.

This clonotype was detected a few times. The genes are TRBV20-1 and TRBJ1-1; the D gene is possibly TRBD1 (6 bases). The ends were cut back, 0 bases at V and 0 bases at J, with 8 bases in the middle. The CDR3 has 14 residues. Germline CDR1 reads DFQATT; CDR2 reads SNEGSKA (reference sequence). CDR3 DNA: TGCAGTGCTAGAGACGGACAGTTGAACACTGAAGCTTTCTTT. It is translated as CSARDGQLNTEAFF.

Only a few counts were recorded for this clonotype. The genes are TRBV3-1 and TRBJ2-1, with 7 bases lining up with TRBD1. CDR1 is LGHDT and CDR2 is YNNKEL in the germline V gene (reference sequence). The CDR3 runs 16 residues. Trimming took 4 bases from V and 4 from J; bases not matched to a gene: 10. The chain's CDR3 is CASSLYGTDFYNEQFF. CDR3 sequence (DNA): TGTGCCAGCAGCCTATACGGGACAGATTTTTACAATGAGCAGTTCTTC.

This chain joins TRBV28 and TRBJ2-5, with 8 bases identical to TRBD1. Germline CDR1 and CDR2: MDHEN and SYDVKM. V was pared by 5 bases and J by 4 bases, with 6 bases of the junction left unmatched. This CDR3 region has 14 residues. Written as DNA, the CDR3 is TGTGCCAGCAGTAATGGACAGGGCGGAGAGACCCAGTACTTC. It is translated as CASSNGQGGETQYF.